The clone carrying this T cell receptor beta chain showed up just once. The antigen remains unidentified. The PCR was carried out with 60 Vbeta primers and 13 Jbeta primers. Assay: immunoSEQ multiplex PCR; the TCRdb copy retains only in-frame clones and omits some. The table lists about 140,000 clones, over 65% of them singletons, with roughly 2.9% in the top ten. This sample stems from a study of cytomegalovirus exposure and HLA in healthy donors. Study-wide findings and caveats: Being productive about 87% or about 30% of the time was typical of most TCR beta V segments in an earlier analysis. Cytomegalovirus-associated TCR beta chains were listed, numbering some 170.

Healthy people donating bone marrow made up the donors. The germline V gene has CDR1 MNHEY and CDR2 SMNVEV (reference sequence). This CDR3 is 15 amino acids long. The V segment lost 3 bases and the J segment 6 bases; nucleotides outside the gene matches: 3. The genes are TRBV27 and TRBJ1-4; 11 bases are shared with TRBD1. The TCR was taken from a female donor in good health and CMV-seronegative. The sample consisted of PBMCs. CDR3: CASSFAGQGDEKLFF. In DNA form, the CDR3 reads TGTGCCAGCAGTTTTGCGGGACAGGGGGATGAAAAACTGTTTTTT.